The 21 T cell receptor beta chains listed next were all sequenced from one sample in a study of blood T cell repertoires in COVID-19. Data came from immunoSEQ multiplex PCR; TCRdb stores just in-frame clones and leaves some out. This sample carries 650,000 to 800,000 clones, 70% to 90% of them seen once, and the ten largest clones take roughly 0.25%. What was sequenced was peripheral blood. The receptors derive from a woman aged 18-29 years with acute or convalescent COVID-19.

This chain connects TRBV5-1 to TRBJ2-3, with TRBD2 identical over 16 bases. Germline V gene data show CDR1 as SGHRS and CDR2 as YFSETQ. V lost 3 bases to trimming and J lost 2 bases; unmatched junction nucleotides: 3. The CDR3 has 17 residues. DNA of the CDR3: TGCGCCAGCAGCTCGGGACTAGCGGGGGGGAACACAGATACGCAGTATTTT. It codes for CASSSGLAGGNTDTQYF.

The chain's CDR3 is CASSAGDTQYF. CDR3 coding DNA: TGTGCCAGCAGCGCAGGGGATACGCAGTATTTT. The V and J genes are TRBV9 and TRBJ2-3, with D possibly matching TRBD1 (5 bases). The CDR3 is 11 amino acids. The germline V and J ends were trimmed by 3 bases and 6 bases, with 5 bases remaining between them. Germline assignment: CDR1 SGDLS and CDR2 YYNGEE.

The V and J genes are TRBV5-5 and TRBJ1-1, with D maybe TRBD1 (6 bases). Germline CDR1 reads SGHKS; CDR2 reads YYEKEE (reference sequence). The CDR3 is 14 amino acids. The germline V and J ends were trimmed by 4 bases and 9 bases, with 19 bases remaining between them. This CDR3 is CASSLDRIGAKAFF. The DNA of the CDR3 is TGTGCCAGCAGCCTAGACAGGATCGGAGCGAAAGCTTTCTTT. The complete variable domain, with remaining parts taken from reference TRBV5-5 and TRBJ1-1, reads DAGVTQSPTHLIKTRGQQVTLRCSPISGHKSVSWYQQVLGQGPQFIFQYYEKEERGRGNFPDRFSARQFPNYSSELNVNALLLGDSALYLCASSLDRIGAKAFFGQGTRLTVV.

The gene calls are TRBV6-2 or TRBV6-3 and TRBJ1-5; 12 bases are a match to TRBD1. The length of the CDR3 is 16 residues. V shed 5 bases, J shed 6 bases, and the junction held 8 bases outside the gene matches. Germline CDR1 and CDR2: MNHEY and SVGEGT. The CDR3 region is CASSQQGQGAGQPQHF. In DNA, the CDR3 is TGTGCCAGCAGTCAACAGGGACAGGGGGCTGGTCAGCCCCAGCATTTT.

The genes are TRBV9 and TRBJ1-2, with TRBD1 identical over 7 bases. Germline-derived CDR1 and CDR2 are SGDLS and YYNGEE. This CDR3 has 15 amino acids. J was trimmed by 8 bases and V by 3 bases; bases with no gene match: 13. The CDR3 sequence is CASSAGLTGAEGYTF. CDR3 nucleotide sequence: TGTGCCAGCAGCGCAGGTCTTACAGGGGCAGAGGGCTACACCTTC.

This sequence joins TRBV6-4 and TRBJ1-3; 9 bases fit TRBD1. The CDR3 spans 18 residues. From germline, CDR1 is MRHNA and CDR2 SNTAGT. Losses at the gene ends were 2 bases for V and 4 bases for J; bases not matched to a gene: 12. In DNA form, the CDR3 reads TGTGCCAGCAGTGACCTCCTCGGGGACAGGGTCTTCGGAAACACCATATATTTT. Its protein product is CASSDLLGDRVFGNTIYF.

The V call is TRBV19, the J call TRBJ2-5; tentative D call: TRBD2 (5 bases). V lost 4 bases, J lost 2 bases, and 11 bases lay in between. This CDR3 has 14 residues. The germline V gene encodes CDR1 LNHDA and CDR2 SQIVND (reference sequence). Here the CDR3 DNA reads TGTGCCAGTAGTAGGGGAGTGGGTCAAGAGACCCAGTACTTC. Amino acids: CASSRGVGQETQYF.

V and J are TRBV5-1 and TRBJ2-5; TRBD1 matches 9 bases. J lost 6 bases, V lost 9 bases, and 9 bases had no gene match. Germline V gene data show CDR1 as SGHRS and CDR2 as YFSETQ. The CDR3 runs 13 residues. CDR3 nucleotide sequence: TGCGCCACTACCGAGACAGGGGGAAAGACCCAGTACTTC. Amino acids: CATTETGGKTQYF.

The chain recombines TRBV7-2 with TRBJ1-1; maybe TRBD1 (5 bases). The CDR3 is made up of 15 amino acids. V was cut by 5 bases and J by 1 base, with 14 bases left in between. Germline CDR1 reads SGHTA; CDR2 reads FQGNSA. The CDR3 here is CASSIGGIGNTEAFF. For the CDR3, the DNA is TGTGCCAGCAGCATCGGGGGGATTGGGAACACTGAAGCTTTCTTT.

This sequence joins TRBV9 and TRBJ2-3, with 8 nucleotides matching TRBD2. The V gene end was trimmed by 2 bases and the J gene end by 1 base; junction bases not matched to a gene: 3. The CDR3 is made up of 15 amino acids. Germline values: CDR1 SGDLS, CDR2 YYNGEE. This chain's CDR3 is CASSVRGGGTDTQYF. In DNA form, the CDR3 reads TGTGCCAGCAGCGTCCGGGGGGGCGGCACAGATACGCAGTATTTT. The variable domain in full, completed from reference TRBV9 and TRBJ2-3, reads DSGVTQTPKHLITATGQRVTLRCSPRSGDLSVYWYQQSLDQGLQFLIQYYNGEERAKGNILERFSAQQFPDLHSELNLSSLELGDSALYFCASSVRGGGTDTQYFGPGTRLTVL.

V is TRBV10-3 and J is TRBJ1-2, with D perhaps TRBD1 (5 bases). Trimming removed 6 bases at V and 4 bases at J, with 18 bases between. This CDR3 comprises 15 residues. Looked up from germline, CDR1 is ENHRY and CDR2 is SYGVKD. CDR3 nucleotide sequence: TGTGCCATCAGGACAGAAAGGCCCGCTGGCTATGGCTACACCTTC. It yields the protein CAIRTERPAGYGYTF.

The rearrangement uses TRBV7-2 and TRBJ2-2, with 11 bases aligning to TRBD1. V was clipped by 3 bases and J by 3 bases; unmatched bases: 3. CDR1 is SGHTA and CDR2 is FQGNSA in the germline V gene. This CDR3 contains 16 residues. DNA of the CDR3: TGTGCCAGCAGCTTCGGACAGGGGGCCGACACCGGGGAGCTGTTTTTT. Protein sequence: CASSFGQGADTGELFF.

The CDR3 protein is CASSRGTGVDYGYTF. The CDR3 DNA reads as TGTGCCAGTAGTAGAGGGACAGGGGTGGACTATGGCTACACCTTC. The V call is TRBV19, the J call TRBJ1-2; TRBD1 matches at 10 bases. The CDR3 sequence is 15 residues long. V lost 4 bases, J lost 3 bases, and 5 bases stayed unmatched. CDR1 is LNHDA, CDR2 SQIVND, per germline (reference sequence).

V gene TRBV9 combines with J gene TRBJ1-4; maybe TRBD1 (5 bases). V shed 0 bases and J shed 6 bases, with 12 bases lying between them. The CDR3 extends over 15 amino acids. Germline values: CDR1 SGDLS, CDR2 YYNGEE. CDR3 DNA sequence: TGTGCCAGCAGCGTAGGGGTACGCAGGGATGAAAAACTGTTTTTT. It yields the protein CASSVGVRRDEKLFF.

V and J are TRBV7-9 and TRBJ2-2, with 7 bases identical to TRBD1. The V gene's germline CDR1 is SEHNR and CDR2 FQNEAQ (reference sequence). CDR3 length equals 17 residues. The J segment lost 6 bases and the V segment lost 5 bases, leaving 15 bases of the junction unmatched. CDR3: CASSPVQGTIVSGELFF. In DNA form, the CDR3 reads TGTGCCAGCAGCCCTGTACAGGGGACCATCGTGTCCGGGGAGCTGTTTTTT.

This chain links TRBV7-9 with TRBJ1-1; D is perhaps TRBD1 (5 bases). The CDR3 covers 14 residues. Germline V gives CDR1 SEHNR, CDR2 FQNEAQ (reference sequence). V was trimmed by 2 bases and J by 7 bases, leaving 14 bases between them. CDR3 DNA: TGTGCCAGCAGCTTACCCCTAGACAGCATTGAAGCTTTCTTT. Translating gives CASSLPLDSIEAFF.

This chain uses TRBV6-5 with TRBJ2-4, with TRBD1 as a possible D gene (6 bases). Trimming left V 6 bases short and J 2 bases short, with 14 bases between. The germline V gene encodes CDR1 MNHEY and CDR2 SVGAGI. This CDR3 comprises 15 residues. CDR3 loop: CASRTGLGTKNIQYF. CDR3 nucleotide sequence: TGTGCCAGCAGAACAGGGCTGGGAACCAAAAACATTCAGTACTTC.

This chain links TRBV6-4 with TRBJ2-3, with D hard to call. Germline loops: CDR1 MRHNA, CDR2 SNTAGT. The CDR3 covers 13 residues. The V gene lost 6 bases and the J gene lost 0 bases, with 7 bases spanning the gap. The CDR3 is CASSHRSTDTQYF. CDR3 bases: TGTGCCAGCAGCCACAGAAGCACAGATACGCAGTATTTT.

The chain couples TRBV7-6 to TRBJ1-2; D is uncertain. The CDR3 covers 13 residues. Germline V lookup: CDR1 SGHVS, CDR2 FNYEAQ. The germline V and J ends were trimmed by 1 base and 8 bases, with 11 bases remaining between them. CDR3 in DNA: TGTGCCAGCAGCTTAGACCGGCTGGGCGGCTACACCTTC. It is translated as CASSLDRLGGYTF.

The chain combines TRBV18 with TRBJ1-4; D unresolved. The germline V gene has CDR1 KGHSH and CDR2 LQKENI. Trimming cost V 4 bases and J 6 bases, with 18 bases left between them. The CDR3 consists of 16 residues. CDR3: CASSLDDRGPYEKLFF. The DNA of the CDR3 is TGTGCCAGCTCACTTGACGATCGGGGTCCATATGAAAAACTGTTTTTT. The full variable domain, with the rest looked up from reference TRBV18 and TRBJ1-4, is NAGVMQNPRHLVRRRGQEARLRCSPMKGHSHVYWYRQLPEEGLKFMVYLQKENIIDESGMPKERFSAEFPKEGPSILRIQQVVRGDSAAYFCASSLDDRGPYEKLFFGSGTQLSVL.

This chain uses TRBV19 with TRBJ2-3; 13 bases match TRBD2. The CDR3 has 19 amino acids. Germline assignment: CDR1 LNHDA and CDR2 SQIVND (reference sequence). V lost 4 bases, J lost 6 bases, and 16 bases stayed unmatched. The CDR3 region has the DNA TGTGCCAGTAGTACTTTCGACCTTACTAGCGGGGGGGCCTGGGATACGCAGTATTTT. Translating gives CASSTFDLTSGGAWDTQYF.